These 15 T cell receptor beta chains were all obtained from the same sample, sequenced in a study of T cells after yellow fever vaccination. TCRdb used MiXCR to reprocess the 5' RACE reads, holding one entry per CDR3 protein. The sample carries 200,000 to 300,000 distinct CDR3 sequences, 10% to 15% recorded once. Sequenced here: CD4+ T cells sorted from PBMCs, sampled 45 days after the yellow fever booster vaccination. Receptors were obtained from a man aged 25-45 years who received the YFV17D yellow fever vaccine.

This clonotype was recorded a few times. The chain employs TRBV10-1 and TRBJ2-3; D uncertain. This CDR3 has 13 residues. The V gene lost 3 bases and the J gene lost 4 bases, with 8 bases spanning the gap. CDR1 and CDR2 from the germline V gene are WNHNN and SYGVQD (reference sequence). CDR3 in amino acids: CASSDNNPDTQYF. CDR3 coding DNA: TGCGCCAGCAGTGATAACAACCCAGATACGCAGTATTTT.

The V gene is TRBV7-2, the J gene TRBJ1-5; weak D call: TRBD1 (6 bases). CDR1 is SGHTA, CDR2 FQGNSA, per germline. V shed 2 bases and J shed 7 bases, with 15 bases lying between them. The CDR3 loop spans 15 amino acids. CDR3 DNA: TGTGCCAGCAGCTTAAAGGGGGGAGCGAGGCAGCCCCAGCATTTT. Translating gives CASSLKGGARQPQHF.

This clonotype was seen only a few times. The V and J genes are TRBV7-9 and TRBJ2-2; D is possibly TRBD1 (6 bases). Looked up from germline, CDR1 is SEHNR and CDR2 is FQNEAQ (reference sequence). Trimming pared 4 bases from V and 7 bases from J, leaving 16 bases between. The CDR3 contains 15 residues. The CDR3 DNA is TGTGCCAGCAGCTCCCCCCTTAGGGGGAGCGGGGAGCTGTTTTTT. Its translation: CASSSPLRGSGELFF.

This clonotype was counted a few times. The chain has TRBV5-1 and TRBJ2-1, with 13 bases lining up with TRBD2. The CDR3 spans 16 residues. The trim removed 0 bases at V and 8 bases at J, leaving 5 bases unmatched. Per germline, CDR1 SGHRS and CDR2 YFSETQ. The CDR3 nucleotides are TGCGCCAGCAGCTTGGAAACTAGCGGGAGGGGGTATGAGCAGTTCTTC. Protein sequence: CASSLETSGRGYEQFF.

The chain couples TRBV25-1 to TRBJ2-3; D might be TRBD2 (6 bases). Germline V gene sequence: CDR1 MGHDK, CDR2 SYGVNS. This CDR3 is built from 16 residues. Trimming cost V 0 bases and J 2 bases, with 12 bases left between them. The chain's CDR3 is CASSEYGAGITDTQYF. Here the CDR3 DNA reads TGTGCCAGCAGTGAATACGGGGCGGGAATCACAGATACGCAGTATTTT.

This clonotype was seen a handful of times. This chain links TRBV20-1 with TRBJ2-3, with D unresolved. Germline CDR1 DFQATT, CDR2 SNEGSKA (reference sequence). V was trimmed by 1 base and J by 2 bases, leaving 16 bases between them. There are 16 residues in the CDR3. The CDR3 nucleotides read TGCAGTGCTAGAGTGGGTTCGCCGCTTTTCACAGATACGCAGTATTTT. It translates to CSARVGSPLFTDTQYF.

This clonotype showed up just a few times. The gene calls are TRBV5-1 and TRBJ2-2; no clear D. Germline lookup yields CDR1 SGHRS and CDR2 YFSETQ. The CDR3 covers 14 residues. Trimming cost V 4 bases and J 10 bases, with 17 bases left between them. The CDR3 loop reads CASSVGQPSEELFF. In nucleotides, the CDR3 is TGCGCCAGCAGCGTTGGCCAACCCTCGGAGGAGCTGTTTTTT.

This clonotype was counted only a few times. CDR3 nucleotides: TGTGCCAGCAGCTTAGATATGGGGAGTGATACGCAGTATTTT. Protein: CASSLDMGSDTQYF. J is TRBJ2-3 and V is TRBV11-2, with D perhaps matching TRBD2 (5 bases). Germline assignment: CDR1 SGHAT and CDR2 FQNNGV. The CDR3 has 14 residues. V lost 0 bases and J 6 bases, leaving 10 bases between the germline ends.

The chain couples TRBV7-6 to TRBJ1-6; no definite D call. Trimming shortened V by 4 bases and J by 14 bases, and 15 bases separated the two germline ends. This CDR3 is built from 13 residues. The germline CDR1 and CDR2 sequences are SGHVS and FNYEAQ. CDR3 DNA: TGTGCCAGCAGCTCCGGCAGCGGTGGGGCCCTCCACTTT. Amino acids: CASSSGSGGALHF.

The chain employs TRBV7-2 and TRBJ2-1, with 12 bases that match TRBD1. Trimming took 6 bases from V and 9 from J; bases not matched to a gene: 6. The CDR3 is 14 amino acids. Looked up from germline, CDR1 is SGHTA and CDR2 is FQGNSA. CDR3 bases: TGTGCCAGCAGAACCGGGACAGGGGGCAGTGAGCAGTTCTTC. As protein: CASRTGTGGSEQFF.

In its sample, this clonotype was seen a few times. CDR3 nucleotides: TGTGCCAGCAGATACCGGGACCTGGGGACCCAGTACTTC. It encodes CASRYRDLGTQYF. The V gene is TRBV6-5, the J gene TRBJ2-5; D is perhaps TRBD1 or TRBD2 (5 bases each). V was trimmed by 6 bases and J by 7 bases, leaving 15 bases between them. This CDR3 is built from 13 residues. The germline V gene has CDR1 MNHEY and CDR2 SVGAGI.

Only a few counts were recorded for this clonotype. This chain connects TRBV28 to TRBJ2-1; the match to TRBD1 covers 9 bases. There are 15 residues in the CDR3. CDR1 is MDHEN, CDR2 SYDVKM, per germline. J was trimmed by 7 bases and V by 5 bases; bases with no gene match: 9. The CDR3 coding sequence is TGTGCCAGCAGTACCTGGGACAGGGATAATAATGAGCAGTTCTTC. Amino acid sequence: CASSTWDRDNNEQFF.

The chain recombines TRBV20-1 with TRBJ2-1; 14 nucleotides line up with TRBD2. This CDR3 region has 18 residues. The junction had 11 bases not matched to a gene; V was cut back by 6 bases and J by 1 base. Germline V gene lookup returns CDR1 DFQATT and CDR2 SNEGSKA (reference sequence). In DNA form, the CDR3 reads TGCAGTGCCACACGGGGACTAGCGGGAGCGTCGTCCTACAATGAGCAGTTCTTC. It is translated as CSATRGLAGASSYNEQFF.

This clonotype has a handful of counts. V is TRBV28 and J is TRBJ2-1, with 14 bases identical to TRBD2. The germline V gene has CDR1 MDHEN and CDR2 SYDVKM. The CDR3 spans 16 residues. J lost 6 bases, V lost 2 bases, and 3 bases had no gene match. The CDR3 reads CASSLRGTSGSNEQFF. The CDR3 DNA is TGTGCCAGCAGTTTACGTGGGACTAGCGGGAGCAATGAGCAGTTCTTC.

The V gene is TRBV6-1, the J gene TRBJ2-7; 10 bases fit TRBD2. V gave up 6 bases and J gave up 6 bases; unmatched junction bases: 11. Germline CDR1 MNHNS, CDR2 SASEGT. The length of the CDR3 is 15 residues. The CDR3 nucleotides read TGTGCCAGCAGCCCTAGCGGGAGCGCCTCGCTCGAGCAGTACTTC. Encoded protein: CASSPSGSASLEQYF.